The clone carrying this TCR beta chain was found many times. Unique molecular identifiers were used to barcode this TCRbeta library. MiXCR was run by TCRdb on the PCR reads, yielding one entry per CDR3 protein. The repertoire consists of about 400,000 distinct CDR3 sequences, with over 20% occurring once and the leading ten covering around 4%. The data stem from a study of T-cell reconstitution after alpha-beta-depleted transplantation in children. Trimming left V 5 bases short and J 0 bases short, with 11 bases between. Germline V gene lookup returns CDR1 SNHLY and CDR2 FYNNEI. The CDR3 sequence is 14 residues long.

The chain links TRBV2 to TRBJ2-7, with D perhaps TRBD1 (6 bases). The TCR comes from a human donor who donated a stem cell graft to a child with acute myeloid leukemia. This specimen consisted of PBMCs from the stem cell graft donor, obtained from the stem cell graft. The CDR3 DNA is TGTGCCAGCAGTCCGGACAGATACTCCTACGAGCAGTACTTC. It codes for CASSPDRYSYEQYF.